Below are 28 T cell receptor beta chains sequenced from a single sample in a study of response to subunit inactivated influenza vaccine. TCRdb re-called the RT-PCR reads with MiXCR, one entry per CDR3 protein. Among about 650,000 distinct CDR3 sequences listed, around 15% were seen once. The sequencing here drew on PBMCs from blood, taken approximately 15 days before vaccination. The receptors stem from a man aged 45-65 years who received an inactivated influenza vaccine.

The gene calls are TRBV3-1 and TRBJ2-2; D may be TRBD1 or TRBD2 (5 bases each). This CDR3 spans 13 amino acids. The germline CDR1 and CDR2 sequences are LGHDT and YNNKEL (reference sequence). V was clipped by 5 bases and J by 7 bases, with 11 bases between them. CDR3 in DNA: TGTGCCAGCAGCTCAATGGGGGACGGGGAGCTGTTTTTT. Translation: CASSSMGDGELFF.

The V gene is TRBV5-1, the J gene TRBJ1-4; no clear D. V lost 0 bases, J lost 3 bases, and 15 bases lay in between. The CDR3 is made up of 17 amino acids. CDR1 and CDR2 (germline): SGHRS, YFSETQ. CDR3 in DNA: TGCGCCAGCAGCTTGGAGCCCCTCACGTCGGCTAATGAAAAACTGTTTTTT. This sequence encodes CASSLEPLTSANEKLFF.

This clonotype was observed at least ten times. The J gene is TRBJ2-1, the V gene TRBV10-3; 7 bases are shared with TRBD2. The CDR3 runs to 18 residues. Trimming removed 0 bases from V and 3 bases from J; junction bases left unmatched: 11. Germline CDR1 is ENHRY and CDR2 is SYGVKD. The DNA of the CDR3 is TGTGCCATCAGTGAGTCGATAGCGGGCTCAGGACGCTACAATGAGCAGTTCTTC. It yields the protein CAISESIAGSGRYNEQFF.

There are many counts of this clonotype. The genes are TRBV5-1 and TRBJ2-3; 7 bases agree with TRBD2. The V gene end was trimmed by 4 bases and the J gene end by 4 bases; junction bases not matched to a gene: 3. The CDR3 is made up of 13 amino acids. Looked up from germline, CDR1 is SGHRS and CDR2 is YFSETQ. The CDR3 loop is CASSSRGADTQYF. For the CDR3, the DNA is TGCGCCAGCAGCAGCCGGGGGGCAGATACGCAGTATTTT. Full variable domain (outside the CDR3, taken from reference TRBV5-1 and TRBJ2-3): KAGVTQTPRYLIKTRGQQVTLSCSPISGHRSVSWYQQTPGQGLQFLFEYFSETQRNKGNFPGRFSGRQFSNSRSEMNVSTLELGDSALYLCASSSRGADTQYFGPGTRLTVL.

In its sample, this clonotype was seen a few times. This chain links TRBV4-1 with TRBJ2-1, with a possible D match to TRBD2 (6 bases). CDR1 is MGHRA and CDR2 is YSYEKL in the germline V gene. The CDR3 consists of 16 residues. V lost 4 bases, J lost 6 bases, and 19 bases lay in between. The CDR3 region has the DNA TGCGCCAGCAGCCCCCCGGGCGGGGCGCCTAGCAATGAGCAGTTCTTC. Encoded protein: CASSPPGGAPSNEQFF.

This clonotype was found a few times. The V gene is TRBV4-1, the J gene TRBJ1-2; 8 nucleotides line up with TRBD1. V dropped 5 bases and J dropped 8; count of bases not matched to a gene: 13. CDR1 is MGHRA, CDR2 YSYEKL, per germline. The CDR3 has 15 amino acids. The CDR3 is CASSILLRGPEGYTF. In nucleotides, the CDR3 is TGCGCCAGCAGCATTCTTCTCAGGGGGCCCGAGGGCTACACCTTC.

This chain joins TRBV20-1 and TRBJ1-2, with 7 positions matching TRBD1. With 6 bases clipped from V and 7 bases from J, the junction kept 8 bases outside the gene matches. This CDR3 has 12 residues. Germline values: CDR1 DFQATT, CDR2 SNEGSKA (reference sequence). The CDR3 sequence: CSALRQGGGYTF. The CDR3 DNA reads TGCAGTGCCCTACGACAGGGTGGTGGCTACACCTTC.

This clonotype was seen more than once but under ten times. This chain uses TRBV4-3 with TRBJ2-7; TRBD2 might be the D (7 bases). Per germline, CDR1 LGHNA and CDR2 YSLEER. The CDR3 has 13 amino acids. The V and J ends lost 0 bases and 9 bases respectively, with 12 bases between them. The CDR3 reads CASSQERGGVQYF. The CDR3 coding sequence is TGCGCCAGCAGCCAAGAAAGGGGGGGTGTGCAGTACTTC.

This chain joins TRBV4-1 and TRBJ2-7; D may be TRBD2 (6 bases). CDR3 length: 14 residues. The germline gives CDR1 MGHRA, CDR2 YSYEKL. Trimming shortened V by 0 bases and J by 5 bases, and 11 bases separated the two germline ends. The CDR3 DNA is TGCGCCAGCAGCCAAGAATGGAGGGGACACGAGCAGTACTTC. Residues: CASSQEWRGHEQYF.

The chain is built from TRBV5-1 and TRBJ2-3; D is unclear. Germline CDR1 and CDR2: SGHRS and YFSETQ. The CDR3 contains 14 residues. Trimming took 0 bases from V and 3 from J, leaving 8 bases between them. The CDR3: CASSLDRRTDTQYF. CDR3 coding DNA: TGCGCCAGCAGCTTGGACCGTAGGACAGATACGCAGTATTTT. Using reference TRBV5-1 and TRBJ2-3 for the parts outside the CDR3, the full variable domain is KAGVTQTPRYLIKTRGQQVTLSCSPISGHRSVSWYQQTPGQGLQFLFEYFSETQRNKGNFPGRFSGRQFSNSRSEMNVSTLELGDSALYLCASSLDRRTDTQYFGPGTRLTVL.

The chain couples TRBV5-1 to TRBJ2-1; 7 bases fit TRBD1. V shed 4 bases and J 10 bases; nucleotides not matched to a gene: 8. The germline V gene encodes CDR1 SGHRS and CDR2 YFSETQ. This CDR3 is built from 13 residues. CDR3 coding DNA: TGCGCCAGCAGCCCGACAGGGATGGAGGAGCAGTTCTTC. Its translation: CASSPTGMEEQFF.

This clonotype was counted a few times. The V gene is TRBV11-2, the J gene TRBJ2-1; D might be TRBD2 (6 bases). The CDR3 is 16 amino acids. The germline CDR1 and CDR2 sequences are SGHAT and FQNNGV. Trimming removed 3 bases from V and 5 bases from J, with 17 bases in between. CDR3 in amino acids: CASSFQLGRDHNEQFF. The CDR3 DNA reads TGTGCCAGCAGCTTCCAACTAGGGCGGGATCACAATGAGCAGTTCTTC.

This chain joins TRBV6-2 or TRBV6-3 and TRBJ2-7, with TRBD1 identical over 8 bases. Germline V CDR1 and CDR2: MNHEY, SVGEGT. This CDR3 has 15 amino acids. Germline trimming cut 6 bases from V and 1 base from J; bases unmatched to any gene: 8. DNA for the CDR3: TGTGCCAGCAGATTGGACAGGGAACCTTCCTACGAGCAGTACTTC. Translation: CASRLDREPSYEQYF.

This sequence joins TRBV6-2 or TRBV6-3 and TRBJ2-1, with 7 nucleotides matching TRBD1. The V gene end was trimmed by 10 bases and the J gene end by 7 bases; junction bases not matched to a gene: 4. The CDR3 is 11 residues long. Germline values: CDR1 MNHEY, CDR2 SVGEGT. The CDR3 sequence is CATSRGNEQFF. The CDR3 DNA is TGTGCCACCTCCAGGGGGAATGAGCAGTTCTTC.

The genes are TRBV20-1 and TRBJ2-3; 10 bases align to TRBD2. V was pared by 0 bases and J by 7 bases, with 10 bases of the junction left unmatched. The CDR3 loop spans 16 amino acids. Germline CDR1 reads DFQATT; CDR2 reads SNEGSKA (reference sequence). In DNA form, the CDR3 reads TGCAGTGCTAGAGATTACGGACTAGCGGCCCTTTATACGCAGTATTTT. Translated, it gives CSARDYGLAALYTQYF.

The V and J genes are TRBV20-1 and TRBJ2-5; TRBD1 aligns across 9 bases. With 3 bases clipped from V and 4 bases from J, the junction kept 12 bases outside the gene matches. The germline CDR1 and CDR2 sequences are DFQATT and SNEGSKA (reference sequence). The length of the CDR3 is 16 residues. The CDR3 DNA reads TGCAGTGCTAGCCAAGCCGGGACAGGGCCTCGAGAGACCCAGTACTTC. It specifies CSASQAGTGPRETQYF.

The chain links TRBV20-1 to TRBJ2-7; D possibly uses TRBD1 or TRBD2 (5 bases each). Trimming left V 0 bases short and J 5 bases short, with 17 bases between. The CDR3 has 15 residues. Germline lookup yields CDR1 DFQATT and CDR2 SNEGSKA (reference sequence). In nucleotides, the CDR3 is TGCAGTGCTAGAGATGTAGAGGGGCCGGTACACGAGCAGTACTTC. The encoded protein is CSARDVEGPVHEQYF.

The rearrangement links TRBV30 to TRBJ1-1; a possible D gene is TRBD1 (5 bases). The CDR3 loop spans 14 amino acids. Germline V CDR1 and CDR2: GTSNPN, SVGIG (reference sequence). V lost 4 bases and J 6 bases, leaving 18 bases between the germline ends. CDR3 bases: TGTGCCTGGATAGTTCCAGGGCGAACGGCTGAAGCTTTCTTT. It is translated as CAWIVPGRTAEAFF.

There are a few counts of this clonotype. The rearrangement uses TRBV7-9 and TRBJ2-1; unclear D gene. This CDR3 spans 15 amino acids. Trimming cost V 2 bases and J 9 bases, with 17 bases left between them. CDR1 and CDR2 from the germline V gene are SEHNR and FQNEAQ (reference sequence). This CDR3 reads CASSLRTENKGEQFF. CDR3 sequence (DNA): TGTGCCAGCAGCTTAAGGACCGAGAACAAGGGTGAGCAGTTCTTC.

The V gene is TRBV7-6, the J gene TRBJ2-7; D is perhaps TRBD1 (6 bases). Germline-derived CDR1 and CDR2 are SGHVS and FNYEAQ. V lost 5 bases, J lost 10 bases, and 24 bases lay in between. This CDR3 has 15 amino acids. The CDR3 loop is CASSPSTGSSSSQYF. CDR3 sequence (DNA): TGTGCCAGCAGCCCTTCGACAGGTTCTTCTTCTTCTCAGTACTTC.

This clonotype showed up many times. The V gene is TRBV10-3, the J gene TRBJ1-2; TRBD1 might be the D (6 bases). The length of the CDR3 is 17 residues. Trimming stripped 1 base from V and 5 bases from J, with 20 bases between. In germline, CDR1 is ENHRY, CDR2 SYGVKD. The CDR3 DNA sequence: TGTGCCATCAGTGAGTACCCCGATCCCGGGGGCAAATATGGCTACACCTTC. Its translation is CAISEYPDPGGKYGYTF.

The V call is TRBV7-2, the J call TRBJ2-3; D unclear. Germline assignment: CDR1 SGHTA and CDR2 FQGNSA. V shed 5 bases and J shed 0 bases, with 9 bases lying between them. CDR3 length equals 14 residues. The CDR3 DNA is TGTGCCAGCAGCACAACCTATAGCACAGATACGCAGTATTTT. Its translation: CASSTTYSTDTQYF.

This clonotype was counted only a few times. This chain connects TRBV7-6 to TRBJ2-7, with 10 bases aligning to TRBD2. The junction had 5 bases not matched to a gene; V was cut back by 1 base and J by 2 bases. Germline-derived CDR1 and CDR2 are SGHVS and FNYEAQ. There are 16 residues in the CDR3. DNA for the CDR3: TGTGCCAGCAGCTTAGAGATAGCGGGGGGCGCCTACGAGCAGTACTTC. Its translation: CASSLEIAGGAYEQYF.

This clonotype was observed a few times. The chain is built from TRBV14 and TRBJ1-6, with D tentatively TRBD1 (5 bases). Trimming cost V 3 bases and J 5 bases, with 8 bases left between them. Germline lookup yields CDR1 SGHDN and CDR2 FVKESK. The CDR3 has 14 amino acids. CDR3: CASSQGGNNSPLHF. DNA of the CDR3: TGTGCCAGCAGCCAGGGGGGAAATAATTCACCCCTCCACTTT.

The chain joins TRBV15 to TRBJ2-1; 12 positions agree with TRBD1. The germline V gene encodes CDR1 LNHNV and CDR2 YYDKDF (reference sequence). This CDR3 is 17 amino acids long. CDR3 nucleotides: TGTGCAGCCACCCAAAGGACCGGGACAGGGGGCATGAATGAGCAGTTCTTC. This gives the protein CAATQRTGTGGMNEQFF.

The chain couples TRBV7-9 to TRBJ2-7; TRBD1 matches 7 bases. Germline CDR1 reads SEHNR; CDR2 reads FQNEAQ (reference sequence). The J segment lost 4 bases and the V segment lost 8 bases, leaving 5 bases of the junction unmatched. This CDR3 has 12 amino acids. The CDR3 region has the DNA TGTGCCAGCCCCAGGGGGTTATACGAGCAGTACTTC. Translated: CASPRGLYEQYF. Using reference TRBV7-9 and TRBJ2-7 for the parts outside the CDR3, the full variable domain is DTGVSQNPRHKITKRGQNVTFRCDPISEHNRLYWYRQTLGQGPEFLTYFQNEAQLEKSRLLSDRFSAERPKGSFSTLEIQRTEQGDSAMYLCASPRGLYEQYFGPGTRLTVT.

A few counts support this clonotype. This chain uses TRBV9 with TRBJ2-5; 7 bases line up with TRBD1. Trimming removed 3 bases from V and 5 bases from J; junction bases left unmatched: 7. There are 14 residues in the CDR3. Germline CDR1 is SGDLS and CDR2 is YYNGEE. CDR3 sequence: CASSGLGGLETQYF. In DNA form, the CDR3 reads TGTGCCAGCAGCGGGCTAGGGGGCTTGGAGACCCAGTACTTC.

A note on this clonotype: One end of the junction fails to match germline, which may point to a read error. The V and J genes are TRBV7-2 and TRBJ2-3; TRBD2 aligns across 8 bases. The germline V gene has CDR1 SGHTA and CDR2 FQGNSA. CDR3 size: 15 residues. In DNA form, the CDR3 reads TGTGTCAGCAGCATTAGCGGGACCCTCACAGATACGCAGTATTTT. Translation: CVSSISGTLTDTQYF. Drawing the rest from reference TRBV7-2 and TRBJ2-3, the complete variable domain is GAGVSQSPSNKVTEKGKDVELRCDPISGHTALYWYRQSLGQGLEFLIYFQGNSAPDKSGLPSDRFSAERTGGSVSTLTIQRTQQEDSAVYLCVSSISGTLTDTQYFGPGTRLTVL.